This T cell receptor beta chain was sequenced during a study of a mutant IDH1 vaccine in newly diagnosed glioma. The wider study: Beforehand, treatment had been radiotherapy, temozolomide, or both; the majority received both. Week 35 was safety follow-up visit V12; week 47 was end-of-study visit V13.

The time point is: week 35, safety follow-up. The study gave 300 ug of mutant IDH1 20-mer peptide per vaccine dose, with topical imiquimod. During weeks 1, 3, 5, 7, 11, 15, 19 and 23, patients received eight vaccinations. Each of the donors came in with new WHO grade 3 or 4 astrocytomas that were IDH1-mutant and ATRX-lost. Libraries were prepared by immunoSEQ multiplex PCR; TCRdb keeps only in-frame clonotypes and omits some of them. The table records fewer than 35,000 clones, 81% of them present only once. Comment on this clone: Its antigen is as yet unknown.

Germline CDR1 SQVTM, CDR2 ANQGSEA. V lost 2 bases, J lost 3 bases, and 10 bases lay in between. The CDR3 covers 14 residues. Sequenced here: PBMCs, sampled from a glioma patient whose treatment included an IDH1 peptide vaccine. The chain is built from TRBV29-1 and TRBJ2-2; the D is unclear. The TCR comes from a man under 40 with glioma. DNA of the CDR3: TGCAGCGTTGAATGGAGAGGTTACACCGGGGAGCTGTTTTTT. The encoded protein is CSVEWRGYTGELFF.